This TCR beta chain was observed in a study of blood T cell repertoires in COVID-19 (dated by TCRdb to 2019 to 2021). The study in broad terms: The collaborator samples originated in the United States, Italy and Spain and spanned the acute and convalescent phases of COVID-19. The material from the prospective study consisted of cDNA or gDNA derived from T cells, B-cell-depleted T cells, or PBMCs. Subjects who had been exposed to COVID-19, were actively infected with it, or had recovered from it provided the deeply sampled blood TCRbeta repertoires that made up the dataset. The repertoires were released in a freely available public database intended as a resource for research on the immune response to SARS-CoV-2. The samples were drawn from the first 160 participants of the ongoing ImmuneRACE study and from roughly 1,300 subjects provided by 6 global collaborators. A de-identified subject ID, COVID-19 status, age in years and sex were almost always included in the sample metadata. Where available, HLA class I and class II types were taken from metadata supplied by the sample provider and were not determined by assay-based typing.

Findings and caveats that apply to the study as a whole: The quantity of clinical and demographic metadata differed by source and by participant and was supplied without curation.

The collaborating institutions used their own protocols to collect whole blood in K2EDTA tubes. For TCRbeta analysis, collaborator samples were shipped as frozen whole blood, as isolated PBMCs, or as DNA extracted from either sample type. Concerning this clone itself: Its antigen is not yet known. There are no base qualities to consult, and no much larger clone falls within one base.

TCRbeta CDR3 regions were amplified from genomic DNA by means of the immunoSEQ Assay, a bias-controlled multiplex PCR. The study's processing was this. Within the assay, amplification of reference gene primers was used to estimate how many nucleated cells each sample contained. To quantify the absolute abundance of each unique TCRbeta CDR3 rearrangement, sequence reads were collapsed and filtered. For each sample, productive Simpson clonality was calculated by taking the square root of Simpson's diversity index across productive rearrangements. TCRdb re-hosts the immuneACCESS table, in-frame sequences only. Its copies lack some clones; in the studies checked, an unresolved V gene accounts for under half of them, and the cause for the rest is not known. Clone size and the V and J calls come from that table; the DNA yielded D and trimming. This sample lists 150,000 to 180,000 clones; about 79% were detected once. The ten most abundant clones make up 25% to 35% of the sample.

Looking up the germline V gene (reference sequence) yields CDR1 MNHNY and CDR2 SVGAGI. The CDR3 measures 12 amino acids from cysteine to phenylalanine. CDR3 DNA is the only sequence kept; it has 36 bases, read in frame from the first base. Trimming removed 2 bases from V and 2 bases from J, leaving 3 bases between the germline ends. The receptor comes from a woman in her sixties with acute or convalescent COVID-19. The rearrangement joined TRBV6-6 to TRBJ2-5; the D segment cannot be called with confidence. Material: peripheral blood. The CDR3 protein sequence reads: CASSYTQETQYF. The DNA sequence reads TGTGCCAGCAGTTACACTCAAGAGACCCAGTACTTC.